This entry lists 10 T cell receptor beta chains sequenced from one sample in a study of T-cell reconstitution after alpha-beta-depleted transplantation in children. Construction of the TCRbeta library involved unique molecular identifiers. TCRdb passed the PCR reads through MiXCR, listing each CDR3 protein once. The data contain fewer than 550,000 distinct CDR3 sequences, under 13% of them seen just once; the ten biggest clones take up roughly 5.1%. Sample: PBMCs from the stem cell graft donor, taken from the stem cell graft. The receptors shown here come from a human donor who donated a stem cell graft to a child with acute myeloid leukemia.

This clonotype appeared a few times. The V gene is TRBV4-1, the J gene TRBJ2-5, with TRBD2 matching over 14 bases. Looked up from germline, CDR1 is MGHRA and CDR2 is YSYEKL. The CDR3 is made up of 15 amino acids. J gave up 7 bases and V 10 bases, and 11 bases lay outside the gene matches. The CDR3 DNA follows: TGCGCCACCCCCACGGGACTAGCGGGGGTCGGGACCCAGTACTTC. Residues: CATPTGLAGVGTQYF.

This clonotype was counted at least ten times. The chain combines TRBV9 with TRBJ2-5; D might be TRBD2 (6 bases). Germline-derived CDR1 and CDR2 are SGDLS and YYNGEE. The CDR3 extends over 13 amino acids. Trimming took 0 bases from V and 5 from J, leaving 8 bases between them. In nucleotides, the CDR3 is TGTGCCAGCAGCGTAGGGCGGGGTGAGACCCAGTACTTC. This translates into CASSVGRGETQYF.

Only a few counts were recorded for this clonotype. The rearrangement uses TRBV6-2 or TRBV6-3 and TRBJ2-7, with 8 bases aligning to TRBD2. This CDR3 has 16 amino acids. J was trimmed by 0 bases and V by 8 bases; bases with no gene match: 12. Germline values: CDR1 MNHEY, CDR2 SVGEGT. The CDR3 is CASGSGLGLPSYEQYV. The CDR3 DNA follows: TGTGCCAGCGGATCGGGACTAGGCTTACCCTCCTACGAGCAGTACGTC.

This clonotype was seen only a few times. This chain links TRBV7-2 with TRBJ2-3; 14 bases fit TRBD2. The CDR3 contains 15 residues. After removal of 5 bases from V and 7 bases from J, the junction contained 5 bases not matched to a gene. In germline, CDR1 is SGHTA, CDR2 FQGNSA. The CDR3 region has the DNA TGTGCCAGCAGCCCGGGACTAGCGGGAGTAAATACGCAGTATTTT. Translation: CASSPGLAGVNTQYF.

The J gene is TRBJ2-5, the V gene TRBV4-1; TRBD1 agrees at 8 bases. Germline assignment: CDR1 MGHRA and CDR2 YSYEKL. The CDR3 has 15 residues. Trimming cost V 0 bases and J 5 bases; bases outside gene matches: 5. The CDR3 bases are TGCGCCAGCAGCCAAGATGGACAGGGTTGGGAGACCCAGTACTTC. Translated: CASSQDGQGWETQYF.

The chain is built from TRBV27 and TRBJ2-5; D perhaps matches TRBD1 (6 bases). Trimming cost V 5 bases and J 1 base, with 17 bases left between them. The CDR3 is made up of 16 amino acids. Germline V gene lookup returns CDR1 MNHEY and CDR2 SMNVEV (reference sequence). This chain's CDR3 is CASSRLGGQSQETQYF. The CDR3 DNA is TGTGCCAGCAGTAGACTCGGCGGACAGAGCCAAGAGACCCAGTACTTC.

This clonotype was seen many times. The rearrangement links TRBV7-9 to TRBJ2-1; D remains ambiguous. Germline loops: CDR1 SEHNR, CDR2 FQNEAQ (reference sequence). The CDR3 covers 13 residues. V was trimmed by 2 bases and J by 5 bases, leaving 7 bases between them. The CDR3 sequence is CASSLFTDNEQFF. CDR3 sequence (DNA): TGTGCCAGCAGCTTATTCACCGACAATGAGCAGTTCTTC.

The chain recombines TRBV5-6 with TRBJ2-7, with D unresolved. Germline CDR1 and CDR2: SGHDT and YYEEEE. V shed 2 bases and J shed 4 bases, with 13 bases lying between them. The CDR3 runs 14 residues. CDR3 bases: TGTGCCAGCAGCTTCGCAGTAGTGGGTTACGAGCAGTACGTC. Encoded protein: CASSFAVVGYEQYV.

The CDR3 loop reads CASSLGGTSGGYEQYV. CDR3 sequence (DNA): TGCGCCAGCAGCTTGGGGGGGACTAGCGGGGGCTACGAGCAGTACGTC. V usage is TRBV5-1 and J usage is TRBJ2-7; 14 bases match TRBD2. V lost 0 bases to trimming and J lost 3 bases; unmatched junction nucleotides: 2. The CDR3 consists of 16 residues. In germline, CDR1 is SGHRS, CDR2 YFSETQ.

V usage is TRBV3-1 and J usage is TRBJ1-1; D unresolved. V was trimmed by 4 bases and J by 3 bases, leaving 9 bases between them. Germline V gene sequence: CDR1 LGHDT, CDR2 YNNKEL (reference sequence). The CDR3 is 13 residues long. CDR3 residues: CASSRPWDTEAFF. As DNA, the CDR3 is TGTGCCAGCAGCCGACCCTGGGACACTGAAGCTTTCTTT.